The clone carrying this T cell receptor (beta chain) was recorded a few times. Antigen unknown. Germline CDR1 and CDR2: GTSNPN and SVGIG (reference sequence). CDR3 size: 14 residues. Trimming left V 2 bases short and J 4 bases short, with 15 bases between. The data stem from a study of cytomegalovirus exposure and HLA in healthy donors. General study results and limits: Later work associated fewer than 20,000 TCR beta sequences with HLA alleles at 0.05 false discovery rate. Of the V segments, some could not be distinguished, including TRBV6-2 and TRBV6-3, and were excluded.

Healthy bone marrow donors made up the donors. The PCR employed 60 Vbeta primers together with 13 Jbeta primers. TCRdb's table, derived via immunoSEQ multiplex PCR, lists solely in-frame clones and lacks some. The sample has about 59,000 clones, 70% to 75% seen once. The sample was PBMCs. This TCR was recovered from a man aged 30 to 45 in good health and CMV-seropositive. V usage is TRBV30 and J usage is TRBJ2-7; perhaps TRBD1 as D (6 bases). The CDR3: CAWSPPGTYYEQYF. CDR3 sequence (DNA): TGTGCCTGGAGTCCCCCCGGGACATATTACGAGCAGTACTTC.